A selection of T cell receptor beta chains follows, all from one sample in a study of blood T cell repertoires in COVID-19. TCRdb's copy holds only in-frame clones and misses some; the assay was immunoSEQ multiplex PCR. The sample records 140,000 to 150,000 clones, about 90% being singletons. Sample: peripheral blood. Source of these receptors: a man aged 45-60 years who had recovered from COVID-19. Each CDR3 is given with its conserved first and last residue. D genes are given only for firm matches. Not every row has a clone size; where given, it reads once, few, many or a size class.

clone size	V gene	J gene	D gene	CDR3 DNA	CDR3 protein
NA	TRBV25-1	TRBJ2-5	TRBD1	TGTGCCAGCAGTGAGAGGACAGGGGGGGAGACCCAGTACTTC	CASSERTGGETQYF
once	TRBV9	TRBJ2-5	TRBD2	TGTGCCAGCAGCGTAGATATTAGCGGGGGTCCAGAGACCCAGTACTTC	CASSVDISGGPETQYF
NA	TRBV6-5	TRBJ1-2	NA	TGTGCCAGCAGTTACGGCCAAAACTATGGCTACACCTTC	CASSYGQNYGYTF
NA	TRBV3-1/TRBV3-2	TRBJ2-3	NA	TGTGCCAGCAGCCAAGTGCAGGCCCGTACAGATACGCAGTATTTT	CASSQVQARTDTQYF
few	TRBV18	TRBJ1-1	NA	TGTGCCAGCTCACCCACCAGGCAGGACACTGAAGCTTTCTTT	CASSPTRQDTEAFF
NA	TRBV10-3	TRBJ1-2	NA	TGTGCCACCCGGAACACAGGGCACCAAAACTATGGCTACACCTTC	CATRNTGHQNYGYTF
NA	TRBV4-1	TRBJ2-7	NA	TGCGCCAGCAGCCAAGAATCCAGCTACGAGCAGTACTTC	CASSQESSYEQYF
NA	TRBV9	TRBJ1-1	NA	TGTGCCAGCAGCCGCAGGGAGGACACTGAAGCTTTCTTT	CASSRREDTEAFF
NA	TRBV2	TRBJ2-5	TRBD1	TGTGCCAGCAGTGCTGTTAGACAGGGGCTGGGAGAGACCCAGTACTTC	CASSAVRQGLGETQYF
NA	TRBV7-2	TRBJ2-3	NA	TGTGCCAGCAGCGTAGGGACATACAGCACAGATACGCAGTATTTT	CASSVGTYSTDTQYF
NA	TRBV6-5	TRBJ1-4	NA	TGTGCCAGCAGTTACTCGGGAGTCGGTAATGAAAAACTGTTTTTT	CASSYSGVGNEKLFF
NA	TRBV4-3	TRBJ1-3	NA	TGCGCCAGCAGCCAAGATCTATGGCGGGCGGCAGACACCATATATTTT	CASSQDLWRAADTIYF
NA	TRBV12-3/TRBV12-4	TRBJ2-3	TRBD1	TGTGCCAGCAGTACAGGGGCAGATACGCAGTATTTT	CASSTGADTQYF
once	TRBV30	TRBJ2-2	TRBD2	TGTGCCTGGAGTAAATTCCTAGCGGGCTTGAACACCGGGGAGCTGTTTTTT	CAWSKFLAGLNTGELFF
NA	TRBV5-1	TRBJ2-3	NA	TGCGCCAGCAGCGGAACAGGGGAGGCTAGCACAGATACGCAGTATTTT	CASSGTGEASTDTQYF
NA	TRBV19	TRBJ1-2	TRBD1	TGTGCCAGTATCCCGAACAGGGGGCGCGTCTATGGCTACACCTTC	CASIPNRGRVYGYTF
NA	TRBV4-1	TRBJ1-6	TRBD1	TGCGCCAGCAGCCAAGACAGGGGGCAAGATTCACCCCTCCACTTT	CASSQDRGQDSPLHF
NA	TRBV3-1/TRBV3-2	TRBJ1-6	TRBD1	TGTGCCAGCAGCTCCCGGGACAGGGATTCACCCCTCCACTTT	CASSSRDRDSPLHF
NA	TRBV4-1	TRBJ1-4	TRBD1	TGCGCCAGCAGCCGAAGACAGGGCCAGGCAACTAATGAAAAACTGTTTTTT	CASSRRQGQATNEKLFF
NA	TRBV19	TRBJ1-3	TRBD1	TGTGCCAGTAGACGAGGAGACAGGGAATTAAGTGGAAACACCATATATTTT	CASRRGDRELSGNTIYF
NA	TRBV10-1	TRBJ2-1	TRBD1	TGCGCCAGCAGTGAGCGGGACAGGGGGTACAATGAGCAGTTCTTC	CASSERDRGYNEQFF
once	TRBV4-3	TRBJ1-6	NA	TGCGCCAGCAGCCAAGATATAGGGAGGCCCCTCCACTTT	CASSQDIGRPLHF
NA	TRBV15	TRBJ1-5	NA	TGTGCCACCAGCAGACCCCGCCGCAGGGCTGGTCAGCCCCAGCATTTT	CATSRPRRRAGQPQHF
NA	TRBV9	TRBJ1-1	NA	TGTGCCAGCAGCCTCACCCCCAGTCGCACTGAAGCTTTCTTT	CASSLTPSRTEAFF
NA	TRBV9	TRBJ2-6	NA	TGTGCCAGCAGCGTAGCTACGAGACAGAGCTCTGGGGCCAACGTCCTGACTTTC	CASSVATRQSSGANVLTF
NA	TRBV7-7	TRBJ2-2	TRBD2	TGTGCTAGCAGCGCCGGCCCGGGACTAGCTGTTACCGGGGAGCTGTTTTTT	CASSAGPGLAVTGELFF
NA	TRBV4-1	TRBJ2-7	TRBD1	TGCGCCAGCAGCCCGGGGACAGGGTTGGCCTACGAGCAGTACTTC	CASSPGTGLAYEQYF
NA	TRBV30	TRBJ1-1	NA	TGTGCCTGGAGTGTTTCCAGATTTAGCTTGCCGATGAACACTGAAGCTTTCTTT	CAWSVSRFSLPMNTEAFF
NA	TRBV6-1	TRBJ1-2	NA	TGTGCCAGCAGTGAAGGGACAGATTACTATGGCTACACCTTC	CASSEGTDYYGYTF
NA	TRBV19	TRBJ1-2	TRBD1	TGTGCCAGTAGTATTCGCAGGGGGCGAAACTATGGCTACACCTTC	CASSIRRGRNYGYTF
NA	TRBV12-5	TRBJ2-5	NA	TGTGCTAGTGGTCCCCCTGGGGCAGGTCGGGAGACCCAGTACTTC	CASGPPGAGRETQYF
NA	TRBV18	TRBJ2-7	TRBD2	TGTGCCAGCTCACCATCCAGCGGGGCCTACGAGCAGTACTTC	CASSPSSGAYEQYF
NA	TRBV29-1	TRBJ1-1	NA	TGCAGCGCCGGGCGGGGGGGAGCGACTGAAGCTTTCTTT	CSAGRGGATEAFF
NA	TRBV7-2	TRBJ2-7	TRBD2	TGTGCCAGCAGCTTAGCGGTGAGCGGGGGAGGCGAGCAGTACTTC	CASSLAVSGGGEQYF
NA	TRBV19	TRBJ2-1	NA	TGTGCCAGTAGTATCACAGGGTCCGGATGGGACAATGAGCAGTTCTTC	CASSITGSGWDNEQFF
NA	TRBV9	TRBJ2-3	TRBD2	TGTGCCAGCAGCCCCGGGGGTAGCGGGGGCACCACAGATACGCAGTATTTT	CASSPGGSGGTTDTQYF
NA	TRBV5-6	TRBJ1-3	NA	TGTGCCAGCAGCTTATCAGTTCAGACTGGAAACACCATATATTTT	CASSLSVQTGNTIYF
NA	TRBV6-5	TRBJ2-2	TRBD2	TGTGCCAGCAGCCGCCCGGGGGGGGCCACCGGGGAGCTGTTTTTT	CASSRPGGATGELFF
NA	TRBV12-3/TRBV12-4	TRBJ2-1	NA	TGTGCCAGCAGTAAACCGGGCAATGAGCAGTTCTTC	CASSKPGNEQFF
NA	TRBV6-5	TRBJ2-5	NA	TGTGCCAGCAGTCAGGGGAAGACCCAGTACTTC	CASSQGKTQYF
once	TRBV20-1	TRBJ2-7	TRBD2	TGCAGTGCTAGTGGGGGACTAGCGGGGGGAGCCTACGAGCAGTACTTC	CSASGGLAGGAYEQYF
NA	TRBV5-1	TRBJ2-7	NA	TGCGCCAGCAGCTTGATGACAGGGACTTACCATACCTACGAGCAGTACTTC	CASSLMTGTYHTYEQYF
NA	TRBV6-5	TRBJ2-1	TRBD1	TGTGCCAGCAGCCAAAGGGACAGGGGGCAAGGTGAGCAGTTCTTC	CASSQRDRGQGEQFF
NA	TRBV19	TRBJ2-3	TRBD1	TGTGCCAGTAGTATTCGAGGGGGCAGCGCAGATACGCAGTATTTT	CASSIRGGSADTQYF
NA	TRBV20-1	TRBJ1-1	NA	NA	CSASFGTGSFF
NA	TRBV19	TRBJ2-2	TRBD2	TGTGCCAGTAGTATAGCCCTAGCGGGAACCGGGGAGCTGTTTTTT	CASSIALAGTGELFF
NA	TRBV19	TRBJ1-2	NA	TGTGCCAGTAGTATCCGACAGGCTAACTATGGCTACACCTTC	CASSIRQANYGYTF
once	TRBV9	TRBJ1-3	NA	TGTGCCAGCAGCGTAGACAGGTACTCTGGAAACACCATATATTTT	CASSVDRYSGNTIYF
NA	TRBV11-3	TRBJ2-2	NA	TGTGCCAGCAGCCTCCGACTGTTGGGCACCGGGGAGCTGTTTTTT	CASSLRLLGTGELFF
NA	TRBV4-3	TRBJ2-1	TRBD2	TGCGCCAGCAGCCAAGACCCTAGCGGCAGCTCCTACAATGAGCAGTTCTTC	CASSQDPSGSSYNEQFF
NA	TRBV2	TRBJ1-6	NA	TGTGCCAGCAGTGCTCCAGGGTTTGGCTCCTATAATTCACCCCTCCACTTT	CASSAPGFGSYNSPLHF
NA	TRBV3-1/TRBV3-2	TRBJ2-1	TRBD2	TGTGCCAGCAGCCAAAGGTACGCAGCTAGCGGGGCTCAGCAGTTCTTC	CASSQRYAASGAQQFF
NA	TRBV29-1	TRBJ1-1	NA	TGCAGCGTTGGGGAAGGACAGAACACTGAAGCTTTCTTT	CSVGEGQNTEAFF
NA	TRBV9	TRBJ2-6	TRBD1	TGTGCCAGCAGCGTAGGAGGGGGCGCTGGGGCCAACGTCCTGACTTTC	CASSVGGGAGANVLTF
NA	TRBV19	TRBJ1-2	NA	TGTGCCAGTAGTCCACAAGGGGTGGGCTATGGCTACACCTTC	CASSPQGVGYGYTF
NA	TRBV7-9	TRBJ2-7	TRBD1	TGTGCCAGCAGCCCCGGACAGGGGGCACCCTACGAGCAGTACTTC	CASSPGQGAPYEQYF